This record covers a single TCR beta chain. The record originates from a study of T cell changes during pregnancy in multiple sclerosis. Assay used: immunoSEQ multiplex PCR; TCRdb lists only in-frame clones, some missing. Among 16,000 or so clones listed, almost 96% were seen once. The sample in question was peripheral blood, obtained in the third trimester of pregnancy. The source is a female donor with multiple sclerosis, enrolled in a pregnancy study.

For the CDR3, the DNA is TGTGCCAGCACACTCAGTGGGGGGAGGACTGAAGCTTTCTTT. Translation: CASTLSGGRTEAFF. The chain recombines TRBV6-1 with TRBJ1-1; weak D call: TRBD1 (5 bases). Germline V lookup: CDR1 MNHNS, CDR2 SASEGT. The CDR3 loop spans 14 amino acids. Trimming removed 7 bases from V and 5 bases from J, with 17 bases in between.